The rows below give T cell receptor beta chains drawn from one sample of a study of blood T cell repertoires in COVID-19. Sequencing used immunoSEQ multiplex PCR; TCRdb keeps in-frame clones, though not all of them. The sample records some 330,000 clones, roughly 90% being singletons. The specimen was peripheral blood. The source is a woman between 50 and 59 years old with active or convalescent COVID-19. CDR3s include the opening cysteine and the closing phenylalanine or tryptophan.

V: TRBV9
CDR3: CASSVEPGRYNEQFF

V: TRBV6-5
CDR3: CASSYASYGYTF

V: TRBV27
CDR3: CASSLTAGGAVPHQETQYF

V: TRBV27
CDR3: CASSLSVAANEQFF

V: TRBV5-1
CDR3: CASSRENSGANVLTF

V: TRBV27
CDR3: CASSPGTRVQETQYF

V: TRBV30
CDR3: CAWSPAAAYNEQFF

V: TRBV6-6
CDR3: CASGQSVYEQYF

V: TRBV7-2
CDR3: CASSSRDRVVSGYTF

V: TRBV7-3
CDR3: CASSRAGSTEAFF

V: TRBV7-9
CDR3: CASSPVPGQGAVEQYF

V: TRBV28
CDR3: CATSKGGAKNIQYF

V: TRBV7-2
CDR3: CASSLEIEQGANHGYTF

V: TRBV7-9
CDR3: CASSLEGQGYYGYTF

V: TRBV6-5
CDR3: CASDPHPGVSYEQYF

V: TRBV13
CDR3: CASSLEGSQNYGYTF

V: TRBV9
CDR3: CASSVVRAGAEQFF

V: TRBV5-4
CDR3: CASSDSLPIDEQFF

V: TRBV6-1
CDR3: CASSEGVFDSRTLHF

V: TRBV5-4
CDR3: CASRRDSPDTQYF

V: TRBV7-2
CDR3: CASSLLSDTEAFF

V: TRBV10-3
CDR3: CATSGTGPYEQYF

V: TRBV15
CDR3: CATSRGTQGSSYNEQFF

V: TRBV18
CDR3: CASSPQGLLAGAYEQYF

V: TRBV3-1/TRBV3-2
CDR3: CASSQVGAGWEQFF

V: TRBV5-5
CDR3: CASSLDAGPGGTEAFF

V: TRBV11-3
CDR3: CASSLDGAEHGKAFF

V: TRBV5-1
CDR3: CASSLGTSGGPPYEQYF

V: TRBV5-4
CDR3: CASSIGTSGRNYEQYF

V: TRBV27
CDR3: CASSPGTDGGKLFF

V: TRBV27
CDR3: CATRRAYEQYF

V: TRBV5-5
CDR3: CASSLTRGPGAGTDTQYF

V: TRBV12-3/TRBV12-4
CDR3: CASRQTGNYGYTF

V: TRBV15
CDR3: CATSRAEGPYEQYF

V: TRBV7-7
CDR3: CASSSLAGGQTQYF

V: TRBV5-1
CDR3: CASSANRGNTEAFF

V: TRBV6-5
CDR3: CASLQGLGTEAFF

V: TRBV11-2
CDR3: CASSPPDSEKESSGNTIYF

V: TRBV7-2
CDR3: CASSQRTGGNTIYF

V: TRBV10-3
CDR3: CAIRQMDRGDTGELFF

V: TRBV28
CDR3: CASSSYAGPNSPLHF

V: TRBV12-5
CDR3: CASGIGTGSVKLFF

V: TRBV25-1
CDR3: CASSFQDRPYRYTF

V: TRBV21-1
CDR3: CASSKKEAGTGYGYTF

V: TRBV18
CDR3: CASSPGSYLNNSPLHF

V: TRBV18
CDR3: CASSRGPSEKLFF

V: TRBV7-6
CDR3: CASSQTAPPGNTIYF

V: TRBV4-2
CDR3: CASSLDGGGADTQYF

V: TRBV9
CDR3: CASRAGANTGELFF

V: TRBV7-3
CDR3: CASSLSTGRELFF